What follows are 21 T cell receptor beta chains derived from one specimen sequenced in a study of cytomegalovirus exposure and HLA in healthy donors. In the PCR, 60 Vbeta and 13 Jbeta primers were used. The method was immunoSEQ multiplex PCR; TCRdb's version includes in-frame clones alone and lacks a portion of them. The profile covers almost 85,000 clones, with 78% appearing a single time and approximately 2.7% taken by the ten largest. Sequenced input: PBMCs. The receptor set was obtained from a male donor in good health and CMV-seropositive.

This clone was recorded a few times. J is TRBJ1-1 and V is TRBV7-3; 8 bases line up with TRBD1. The junction had 3 bases not matched to a gene; V was cut back by 5 bases and J by 4 bases. CDR3 length equals 13 residues. Per germline, CDR1 SGHTA and CDR2 FQGTGA. The CDR3 sequence is CASSRTGFTEAFF. In DNA form, the CDR3 reads TGTGCCAGCAGCAGGACAGGGTTCACTGAAGCTTTCTTT.

This clone was recorded once. The chain has TRBV7-2 and TRBJ2-4; D possibly corresponds to TRBD1 (5 bases). The ends were cut back, 1 base at V and 7 bases at J, with 14 bases in the middle. Germline loops: CDR1 SGHTA, CDR2 FQGNSA. CDR3 length: 15 amino acids. This CDR3 is CASSLVGRVGNIQYF. The DNA for the CDR3 is TGTGCCAGCAGCTTAGTGGGCAGGGTTGGGAACATTCAGTACTTC.

This clone occurred a few times. The chain has TRBV2 and TRBJ2-7; TRBD2 matches at 7 bases. This CDR3 has 15 residues. The V gene end was trimmed by 7 bases and the J gene end by 0 bases; junction bases not matched to a gene: 9. CDR1 is SNHLY and CDR2 is FYNNEI in the germline V gene. The CDR3 is CASTQWGGSSYEQYF. The CDR3, as DNA: TGTGCCAGCACTCAATGGGGGGGGAGCTCCTACGAGCAGTACTTC.

This clone was seen only once. J is TRBJ2-7 and V is TRBV4-3; no definite D call. The V end was cut by 4 bases, the J end by 6 bases, with 16 bases between. The germline CDR1 and CDR2 sequences are LGHNA and YSLEER. This CDR3 has 14 amino acids. CDR3 DNA sequence: TGCGCCAGCAGCCTCCACCGGTTTACTTTCGAGCAGTACTTC. Its protein is CASSLHRFTFEQYF.

The chain employs TRBV4-3 and TRBJ2-7; a weak D match, TRBD2 (5 bases). The CDR3 contains 14 residues. V was clipped by 0 bases and J by 1 base, with 7 bases between them. Per the germline V gene, CDR1 is LGHNA and CDR2 is YSLEER. The CDR3 region is CASSQDQRSYEQYF. The CDR3 DNA reads as TGCGCCAGCAGCCAAGATCAGCGGTCCTACGAGCAGTACTTC.

The rearrangement uses TRBV6-5 and TRBJ2-3, with 7 bases that match TRBD2. CDR3 length: 15 residues. V was pared by 6 bases and J by 2 bases, with 8 bases of the junction left unmatched. The germline V gene has CDR1 MNHEY and CDR2 SVGAGI. The CDR3 loop is CASSRSGVITDTQYF. CDR3 coding DNA: TGTGCCAGCAGCAGAAGCGGGGTAATCACAGATACGCAGTATTTT.

The chain recombines TRBV18 with TRBJ1-2; the D gene is possibly TRBD1 (5 bases). There are 15 residues in the CDR3. Germline CDR1 KGHSH, CDR2 LQKENI. Trimming removed 1 base at V and 4 bases at J, with 13 bases between. CDR3 loop: CASSPLEGIGYGYTF. CDR3 coding DNA: TGTGCCAGCTCACCACTGGAGGGGATAGGCTATGGCTACACCTTC.

The gene calls are TRBV9 and TRBJ2-2; 10 bases fit TRBD2. The CDR3 totals 16 residues. The germline CDR1 and CDR2 sequences are SGDLS and YYNGEE. The V gene end was trimmed by 4 bases and the J gene end by 8 bases; junction bases not matched to a gene: 11. CDR3 bases: TGTGCCAGCAGCATCGGACTAGCGGCAAGTGGAGGGGAGCTGTTTTTT. Translating gives CASSIGLAASGGELFF.

This chain connects TRBV6-5 to TRBJ2-2, with D hard to call. Germline V lookup: CDR1 MNHEY, CDR2 SVGAGI. Trimming took 5 bases from V and 6 from J, leaving 13 bases between them. This CDR3 contains 14 residues. The CDR3 sequence: CASSPPTESGELFF. For the CDR3, the DNA is TGTGCCAGCAGTCCCCCCACCGAGTCCGGGGAGCTGTTTTTT.

The genes are TRBV2 and TRBJ1-5; weak D call: TRBD1 (5 bases). The germline CDR1 and CDR2 sequences are SNHLY and FYNNEI. V was cut by 6 bases and J by 4 bases, with 16 bases left in between. The CDR3 spans 15 residues. The CDR3 sequence is CASRRGEPRNQPQHF. The CDR3, as DNA: TGTGCCAGCAGGCGGGGGGAGCCTCGGAATCAGCCCCAGCATTTT. Full variable domain (remainder filled in from reference TRBV2 and TRBJ1-5): EPEVTQTPSHQVTQMGQEVILRCVPISNHLYFYWYRQILGQKVEFLVSFYNNEISEKSEIFDDQFSVERPDGSNFTLKIRSTKLEDSAMYFCASRRGEPRNQPQHFGDGTRLSIL.

The gene calls are TRBV27 and TRBJ2-2; 13 bases fit TRBD2. CDR3 length equals 17 residues. V was pared by 3 bases and J by 3 bases, with 4 bases of the junction left unmatched. Germline values: CDR1 MNHEY, CDR2 SMNVEV (reference sequence). The CDR3 DNA is TGTGCCAGCAGTTTCCAACTAGCGGGAGGGTACACCGGGGAGCTGTTTTTT. Protein: CASSFQLAGGYTGELFF.

The J gene is TRBJ2-1, the V gene TRBV9, with D tentatively TRBD1 (6 bases). The CDR3 totals 11 residues. The germline V and J ends were trimmed by 10 bases and 7 bases, with 12 bases remaining between them. Germline V CDR1 and CDR2: SGDLS, YYNGEE. The CDR3 here is CAVERGNEQFF. The CDR3 nucleotides read TGTGCCGTCGAAAGGGGGAATGAGCAGTTCTTC.

The rearrangement uses TRBV27 and TRBJ2-7, with D tentatively TRBD1 (6 bases). V lost 6 bases and J lost 0, with 12 bases in between. CDR1 and CDR2 from the germline V gene are MNHEY and SMNVEV (reference sequence). CDR3 size: 14 residues. DNA of the CDR3: TGTGCCAGCAGATGGACAGCCCTCTCCTACGAGCAGTACTTC. This gives the protein CASRWTALSYEQYF.

The genes are TRBV28 and TRBJ2-7, with 11 bases matching TRBD1. CDR1 and CDR2 from the germline V gene are MDHEN and SYDVKM. Trimming cost V 6 bases and J 4 bases; bases outside gene matches: 14. The CDR3 consists of 17 residues. The CDR3 bases are TGTGCCAGCAGCTTAGGGACAGGGGGGGATTCTAGGTACGAGCAGTACTTC. It codes for CASSLGTGGDSRYEQYF.

This chain connects TRBV18 to TRBJ2-2, with TRBD2 as a possible D gene (5 bases). CDR3 size: 18 residues. Germline CDR1 is KGHSH and CDR2 is LQKENI. Trimming took off 3 bases at V and 2 bases at J, with 19 bases between the two ends. CDR3 in DNA: TGTGCCAGCTCACCCCGGACTGGAGCGGAAACTAACACCGGGGAGCTGTTTTTT. Residues: CASSPRTGAETNTGELFF.

This chain connects TRBV28 to TRBJ1-1, with D unresolved. Germline V gene data show CDR1 as MDHEN and CDR2 as SYDVKM. The CDR3 is 11 amino acids. V lost 3 bases and J 7 bases, leaving 6 bases between the germline ends. The CDR3 DNA reads TGTGCCAGCAGTTTCGCAGGTGAAGCTTTCTTT. Protein sequence: CASSFAGEAFF.

This clone was found a few times. This chain uses TRBV28 with TRBJ2-3; no reliable D call. Germline V lookup: CDR1 MDHEN, CDR2 SYDVKM. There are 16 residues in the CDR3. Trimming shortened V by 3 bases and J by 0 bases, and 13 bases separated the two germline ends. CDR3 DNA sequence: TGTGCCAGCAGTTTTCGTACTGCATCTAGCACAGATACGCAGTATTTT. Protein sequence: CASSFRTASSTDTQYF. The whole variable domain, filled in from reference TRBV28 and TRBJ2-3, reads DVKVTQSSRYLVKRTGEKVFLECVQDMDHENMFWYRQDPGLGLRLIYFSYDVKMKEKGDIPEGYSVSREKKERFSLILESASTNQTSMYLCASSFRTASSTDTQYFGPGTRLTVL.

The chain recombines TRBV5-6 with TRBJ1-2, with a possible D match to TRBD1 (6 bases). CDR3 size: 15 residues. Trimming left V 1 base short and J 6 bases short, with 16 bases between. From germline, CDR1 is SGHDT and CDR2 YYEEEE. CDR3 coding DNA: TGTGCCAGCAGCTTGTATCTGGGGGCGAACGATGGCTACACCTTC. This encodes CASSLYLGANDGYTF.

J is TRBJ2-5 and V is TRBV15; 7 bases are a match to TRBD2. V shed 3 bases and J 1 base; nucleotides not matched to a gene: 5. CDR1 LNHNV and CDR2 YYDKDF come from the germline V gene (reference sequence). This CDR3 contains 15 residues. The CDR3 region is CATSSRRGIQETQYF. The CDR3, as DNA: TGTGCCACCAGCAGTCGGCGGGGGATCCAAGAGACCCAGTACTTC.

The chain joins TRBV10-2 to TRBJ2-7; D is ambiguous. CDR3 length: 16 residues. V lost 6 bases and J 6 bases, leaving 24 bases between the germline ends. CDR1 and CDR2 (germline): WSHSY, SAAADI. CDR3 nucleotides: TGCGCCAGCAGCGACTCGGTCCGGGTGAATAACTTCGAGCAGTACTTC. Amino acid sequence: CASSDSVRVNNFEQYF.

The chain links TRBV7-2 to TRBJ2-7; TRBD2 matches at 8 bases. There are 15 residues in the CDR3. Germline V gene data show CDR1 as SGHTA and CDR2 as FQGNSA. V was pared by 4 bases and J by 6 bases, with 11 bases of the junction left unmatched. CDR3 residues: CASSSRGGLVPEQYF. The CDR3, as DNA: TGTGCCAGCAGCTCGCGCGGGGGACTAGTTCCCGAGCAGTACTTC.